Listed below are T cell receptor beta chains from one sample, sequenced in a study of regulatory T cells in long-lasting Graves disease. TCRdb re-called the multiplex PCR reads with MiXCR, one entry per CDR3 protein. Counted here are roughly 500,000 distinct CDR3 sequences, more than 20% occurring once; the ten biggest clones make up 7.8%. This material consisted of peripheral blood mononuclear cells (PBMCs), taken when the disease was refractory, from a patient treated with antithyroid drugs. Every receptor here comes from a female donor with Graves disease. The CDR3 runs from the conserved cysteine through the conserved F or W. D genes are given only for firm matches. The size of a clone is reported for some rows only, either as once, few or many, or as a class for expanded clones.

D gene	J gene	V gene	clone size	CDR3 protein	CDR3 DNA
.	TRBJ1-1	TRBV29-1	.	CSVWDSQNTEAFF	TGCAGCGTTTGGGACTCCCAGAACACTGAAGCTTTCTTT
.	TRBJ2-5	TRBV2	many	CASRAGGLLIETQYF	TGTGCCAGCAGGGCCGGGGGCCTGTTAATCGAGACCCAGTACTTC
.	TRBJ2-7	TRBV15	.	CATSSTGYEQYF	TGTGCCACCAGCAGTACAGGGTACGAGCAGTACTTC
TRBD2	TRBJ2-1	TRBV7-2	.	CASSLASGKAYNEQFF	TGTGCCAGCAGCTTAGCTAGCGGGAAAGCCTACAATGAGCAGTTCTTC
TRBD2	TRBJ2-7	TRBV7-2	.	CASSLVASGTSYEQYF	TGTGCCAGCAGCTTAGTGGCTAGCGGGACCTCCTACGAGCAGTACTTC
TRBD1	TRBJ1-5	TRBV27	.	CASSPTTGYSNQPQHF	TGTGCCAGCAGTCCCACGACAGGGTATAGCAATCAGCCCCAGCATTTT
.	TRBJ2-1	TRBV11-1	.	CASSTSIAPYNEQFF	TGTGCCAGCAGCACCTCTATAGCGCCGTACAATGAGCAGTTCTTC
TRBD1	TRBJ1-1	TRBV9	.	CASSVQGGTEAFF	TGTGCCAGCAGCGTACAGGGGGGAACTGAAGCTTTCTTT
.	TRBJ2-3	TRBV27	.	CASSLIASSTDTQYF	TGTGCCAGCAGTTTAATAGCGAGTAGCACAGATACGCAGTATTTT
TRBD2	TRBJ2-7	TRBV7-9	many	CASSLTSGTTYEQYF	TGTGCCAGCAGCTTAACTAGCGGGACCACCTACGAGCAGTACTTC
.	TRBJ2-5	TRBV6-2/TRBV6-3	.	CASREDDTETQYF	TGTGCCAGCAGAGAGGACGACACAGAGACCCAGTACTTC
.	TRBJ1-2	TRBV5-6	.	CASSLIPAPVPQGKTNYGYTF	TGTGCCAGCAGCTTGATCCCTGCCCCGGTTCCACAGGGAAAAACTAACTATGGCTACACCTTC
.	TRBJ2-7	TRBV20-1	few	CSAPSGRTYEQYF	TGCAGTGCCCCATCCGGGCGAACCTACGAGCAGTACTTC
.	TRBJ2-7	TRBV14	many	CASSTRTEAYEQYF	TGTGCCAGCAGCACACGGACAGAGGCCTACGAGCAGTACTTC
.	TRBJ2-4	TRBV11-2	many	CASRMRNIQYF	TGTGCCAGCAGAATGAGAAACATTCAGTACTTC
.	TRBJ1-1	TRBV29-1	few	CSASTGMNTEAFF	TGCAGCGCCTCCACAGGGATGAACACTGAAGCTTTCTTT
.	TRBJ1-1	TRBV5-8	.	CATKRRGGPLNTEAFF	TGTGCCACTAAACGAAGGGGGGGACCTCTGAACACTGAAGCTTTCTTT
TRBD1	TRBJ1-1	TRBV5-5	few	CASSGGQGVGTEAFF	TGTGCCAGCAGCGGAGGACAGGGGGTAGGCACTGAAGCTTTCTTT
TRBD1	TRBJ2-5	TRBV9	.	CASSGDREETKYF	TGTGCCAGCAGCGGGGACAGGGAAGAGACCAAGTACTTC
.	TRBJ2-7	TRBV6-2/TRBV6-3	few	CASSYKGYSYEQYF	TGTGCCAGCAGTTACAAGGGCTACTCCTACGAGCAGTACTTC
.	TRBJ2-7	TRBV10-1	many	CASSDLGGRLCEQYF	TGCGCCAGCAGTGATTTAGGGGGGCGTTTATGCGAGCAGTACTTC
.	TRBJ1-5	TRBV12-3/TRBV12-4	many	CASSLSPTGQPQHF	TGTGCCAGCAGCCTAAGCCCAACAGGTCAGCCCCAGCATTTT
TRBD1	TRBJ2-7	TRBV19	.	CASSRGQGVNEQYF	TGTGCCAGTAGTAGGGGACAGGGGGTCAACGAGCAGTACTTC
.	TRBJ1-4	TRBV15	many	CATGAGDEKLFF	TGTGCCACTGGGGCAGGGGATGAAAAACTGTTTTTT
.	TRBJ1-5	TRBV12-3/TRBV12-4	many	CASSRPGGNQPQHF	TGTGCCAGCAGTCGCCCGGGCGGCAATCAGCCCCAGCATTTT
.	TRBJ2-7	TRBV30	few	CAWSVGTYEQYF	TGTGCCTGGAGTGTTGGGACCTACGAGCAGTACTTC
.	TRBJ2-3	TRBV2	few	CASSDPLTDTQYF	TGTGCCAGCAGTGATCCCCTCACAGATACGCAGTATTTT
.	TRBJ1-6	TRBV28	many	CASSLTGSYNSPLHF	TGTGCCAGCAGCCTAACCGGCTCCTATAATTCACCCCTCCACTTT
.	TRBJ2-1	TRBV6-9	.	CASSYSNRGEQFF	TGTGCCAGCAGTTACTCGAATAGGGGTGAGCAGTTCTTC
.	TRBJ1-2	TRBV19	.	CASSMGNGYTF	TGTGCCAGTAGTATGGGAAACGGCTACACCTTC
TRBD2	TRBJ2-2	TRBV29-1	.	CSVPGLAANTGELFF	TGCAGCGTACCGGGACTAGCGGCGAACACCGGGGAGCTGTTTTTT
.	TRBJ2-3	TRBV11-3	.	CASSPAHTDTQYF	TGTGCCAGCAGCCCCGCCCACACAGATACGCAGTATTTT
.	TRBJ2-2	TRBV15	.	CATSRDLTVTGELFF	TGTGCCACCAGCAGAGACCTAACTGTCACCGGGGAGCTGTTTTTT
.	TRBJ2-2	TRBV30	.	CAWKVFAVNTGELFF	TGTGCCTGGAAAGTGTTCGCGGTTAACACCGGGGAGCTGTTTTTT
TRBD2	TRBJ2-7	TRBV7-8	few	CASTSLGLAENYEQYF	TGTGCCAGCACCTCCCTGGGGCTAGCGGAGAACTACGAGCAGTACTTC
TRBD1	TRBJ1-5	TRBV6-2/TRBV6-3	few	CASSEAGTGYQPQHF	TGTGCCAGCAGTGAAGCGGGGACAGGGTATCAGCCCCAGCATTTT
.	TRBJ1-3	TRBV6-2/TRBV6-3	.	CASSSPQGPRSGNTIYF	TGTGCCAGCAGTTCCCCCCAGGGACCTCGCTCTGGAAACACCATATATTTT
TRBD1	TRBJ2-2	TRBV20-1	.	CSASYVGTGGAEGGELFF	TGCAGTGCTAGTTACGTCGGGACAGGGGGCGCAGAGGGCGGGGAGCTGTTTTTT
.	TRBJ1-4	TRBV28	.	CASSLGGARGEKLFF	TGTGCCAGCAGTTTAGGGGGGGCGCGGGGTGAAAAACTGTTTTTT
.	TRBJ1-2	TRBV28	many	CASTPDRPRGYTF	TGTGCCAGCACCCCAGACAGGCCCCGTGGCTACACCTTC
TRBD2	TRBJ2-1	TRBV29-1	.	CSVRLANYNEQFF	TGCAGCGTTCGACTAGCCAACTACAATGAGCAGTTCTTC
.	TRBJ2-7	TRBV2	many	CASSPQGPGGEQYF	TGTGCCAGCAGTCCCCAGGGGCCCGGGGGCGAGCAGTACTTC
TRBD1	TRBJ1-5	TRBV6-2/TRBV6-3	.	CASSYSGTGVYSNQPQHF	TGTGCCAGCAGTTACTCCGGGACAGGGGTTTATAGCAATCAGCCCCAGCATTTT
.	TRBJ2-1	TRBV27	few	CASSSGAYNEQFF	TGTGCCAGCAGTTCGGGAGCCTACAATGAGCAGTTCTTC
.	TRBJ2-2	TRBV27	.	CAAGVISNTGELFF	TGTGCCGCCGGGGTGATTTCGAACACCGGGGAGCTGTTTTTT
.	TRBJ2-1	TRBV28	.	CASSPGGQSYNEQFF	TGTGCCAGCAGTCCCGGGGGGCAGTCCTACAATGAGCAGTTCTTC
.	TRBJ2-7	TRBV7-9	few	CTSSFTPTYEQYF	TGTACCAGCAGTTTTACCCCGACCTACGAGCAGTACTTC
.	TRBJ2-1	TRBV18	.	CASSSRNLQVDEQFF	TGTGCCAGCTCATCACGAAACCTACAGGTCGATGAGCAGTTCTTC
.	TRBJ1-2	TRBV20-1	few	CSVGGLLYGYTF	TGCAGTGTGGGGGGGCTTCTCTATGGCTACACCTTC
.	TRBJ2-5	TRBV14	.	CASSQQSWYQETQYF	TGTGCCAGCAGCCAACAGAGTTGGTACCAAGAGACCCAGTACTTC
TRBD1	TRBJ1-4	TRBV6-2/TRBV6-3	few	CASSADRGDEKLFF	TGTGCCAGCAGTGCAGACAGGGGGGACGAAAAACTGTTTTTT
TRBD2	TRBJ2-5	TRBV11-2	many	CASSGGGYQETQYF	TGTGCCAGCAGCGGGGGGGGGTACCAAGAGACCCAGTACTTC